The 22 T cell receptor beta chains presented below share a single source sample, sequenced in a study of brain T cells in children with intractable seizures. The table came from immunoSEQ multiplex PCR; TCRdb's copy has only in-frame clones and leaves some out. Here the sample spans tens of thousands of clones, about 92% being singletons. This specimen was peripheral blood, taken at surgery. The receptors derive from a boy younger than two with tuberous sclerosis and intractable seizures.

CDR3 nucleotide sequence: TGTGCCAGTAGTCGGACAGGGGGCTTGAACACTGAAGCTTTCTTT. It yields the protein CASSRTGGLNTEAFF. The chain employs TRBV19 and TRBJ1-1; 11 nucleotides agree with TRBD1. J gave up 0 bases and V 5 bases, and 2 bases lay outside the gene matches. The germline V gene has CDR1 LNHDA and CDR2 SQIVND (reference sequence). This CDR3 is built from 15 residues.

This chain connects TRBV30 to TRBJ1-1; 8 positions match TRBD1. J was trimmed by 9 bases and V by 0 bases; bases with no gene match: 3. CDR1 and CDR2 from the germline V gene are GTSNPN and SVGIG (reference sequence). CDR3 size: 12 residues. CDR3 protein: CAWSVVRGQAFF. The CDR3 DNA reads as TGTGCCTGGAGTGTTGTCAGGGGGCAAGCTTTCTTT. Variable domain in full (rest from reference TRBV30 and TRBJ1-1): SQTIHQWPATLVQPVGSPLSLECTVEGTSNPNLYWYRQAAGRGLQLLFYSVGIGQISSEVPQNLSASRPQDRQFILSSKKLLLSDSGFYLCAWSVVRGQAFFGQGTRLTVV.

The V gene is TRBV21-1, the J gene TRBJ2-1; TRBD2, the table's D call, was not compared with the DNA. TRBV21-1 is shown as a pseudogene. The CDR3 has 18 amino acids. CDR3 residues: CASSGTSGSVGSYNEQFF. The CDR3 bases are TGTGCCAGCAGTGGGACTAGCGGGAGCGTAGGTTCCTACAATGAGCAGTTCTTC.

J is TRBJ2-3 and V is TRBV19; D is unclear. Germline lookup yields CDR1 LNHDA and CDR2 SQIVND (reference sequence). This CDR3 has 13 amino acids. Trimming left V 5 bases short and J 2 bases short, with 8 bases between. This CDR3 reads CASSVYNTDTQYF. The CDR3 nucleotides read TGTGCCAGTAGTGTATACAACACAGATACGCAGTATTTT.

The J gene is TRBJ1-5, the V gene TRBV7-2; D remains unclear. This CDR3 contains 15 residues. In germline, CDR1 is SGHTA, CDR2 FQGNSA. Trimming removed 3 bases from V and 2 bases from J, with 11 bases in between. CDR3 sequence (DNA): TGTGCCAGCAGCTTTTACTGGCAGGGCAATCAGCCCCAGCATTTT. It codes for CASSFYWQGNQPQHF.

The rearrangement links TRBV5-4 to TRBJ1-2, with D unclear. The CDR3 spans 14 residues. Trimming stripped 1 base from V and 1 base from J, with 8 bases between. The germline V gene has CDR1 SGHNT and CDR2 YYREEE (reference sequence). The CDR3: CASSLYGLNYGYTF. The CDR3 DNA follows: TGTGCCAGCAGCTTGTATGGGCTTAACTATGGCTACACCTTC. Combining the CDR3 with reference TRBV5-4 and TRBJ1-2 gives the whole variable domain ETGVTQSPTHLIKTRGQQVTLRCSSQSGHNTVSWYQQALGQGPQFIFQYYREEENGRGNFPPRFSGLQFPNYSSELNVNALELDDSALYLCASSLYGLNYGYTFGSGTRLTVV.

This chain links TRBV27 with TRBJ2-7; possibly TRBD2 for D (6 bases). Between the trimmed V and J ends, which lost 3 bases and 6 bases, there was a span of 9 bases. Germline CDR1 MNHEY, CDR2 SMNVEV (reference sequence). The CDR3 is 12 residues long. This chain's CDR3 is CASSLGAGEQYF. CDR3 nucleotides: TGTGCCAGCAGTTTGGGAGCGGGCGAGCAGTACTTC.

Here the CDR3 reads CASSLDGLAGDNEQFF. Here the CDR3 DNA reads TGTGCCAGCAGCTTAGACGGACTAGCGGGAGATAATGAGCAGTTCTTC. The V and J genes are TRBV11-1 and TRBJ2-1, with 13 positions matching TRBD2. Germline-derived CDR1 and CDR2 are SGHAT and FQDESV (reference sequence). The J segment lost 7 bases and the V segment lost 1 base, leaving 4 bases of the junction unmatched. The CDR3 length is 16 residues. The full variable domain, its missing parts supplied by reference TRBV11-1 and TRBJ2-1, is EAEVAQSPRYKITEKSQAVAFWCDPISGHATLYWYRQILGQGPELLVQFQDESVVDDSQLPKDRFSAERLKGVDSTLKIQPAELGDSAMYLCASSLDGLAGDNEQFFGPGTRLTVL.

The rearrangement links TRBV19 to TRBJ2-7; 7 bases fit TRBD2. Germline assignment: CDR1 LNHDA and CDR2 SQIVND (reference sequence). Trimming at V came to 6 bases and at J to 5 bases, leaving 4 bases not matched to a gene. The CDR3 consists of 12 residues. For the CDR3, the DNA is TGTGCCAGTAGCGGGGGAGGGAACGAGCAGTACTTC. It translates to CASSGGGNEQYF.

V is TRBV28 and J is TRBJ1-2, with D unresolved. This CDR3 spans 16 amino acids. Germline V gene data show CDR1 as MDHEN and CDR2 as SYDVKM. The V and J ends lost 5 bases and 0 bases respectively, with 16 bases between them. The CDR3 spells CASSPRTWETNYGYTF. The CDR3 DNA reads as TGTGCCAGCAGTCCCAGGACCTGGGAAACTAACTATGGCTACACCTTC.

The chain links TRBV9 to TRBJ1-1, with 9 nucleotides matching TRBD1. The germline V gene has CDR1 SGDLS and CDR2 YYNGEE. There are 13 residues in the CDR3. V lost 0 bases, J lost 6 bases, and 0 bases stayed unmatched. The DNA of the CDR3 is TGTGCCAGCAGCGTAGGACAGGGGGCTGAAGCTTTCTTT. Residues: CASSVGQGAEAFF.

This clone was recorded once. The chain combines TRBV30 with TRBJ1-2; D not resolved. Germline CDR1 is GTSNPN and CDR2 is SVGIG (reference sequence). The CDR3 has 11 residues. V was pared by 5 bases and J by 1 base, with 5 bases between. The CDR3 region has the DNA TGTGCCTGGGGACTTAACTATGGCTACACCTTC. Its protein product is CAWGLNYGYTF.

This chain connects TRBV27 to TRBJ2-3; D may be TRBD1 or TRBD2 (6 bases each). V lost 5 bases to trimming and J lost 0 bases, with 21 bases between them. This CDR3 is 18 amino acids long. Germline V gene data show CDR1 as MNHEY and CDR2 as SMNVEV (reference sequence). CDR3: CASSDEETGGTSTDTQYF. Here the CDR3 DNA reads TGTGCCAGCAGTGACGAAGAGACAGGCGGGACCAGCACAGATACGCAGTATTTT.

V is TRBV13 and J is TRBJ2-2; 8 bases are shared with TRBD2. CDR1 and CDR2 (germline): PRHDT, FYEKMQ (reference sequence). The CDR3 is 17 residues long. With V trimmed by 4 bases and J by 6 bases, 13 bases remained unmatched. The CDR3 region has the DNA TGTGCCAGCAGCTCGAAGGGTTCCGGGAGGGCGCCCGGGGAGCTGTTTTTT. This gives the protein CASSSKGSGRAPGELFF.

V and J are TRBV30 and TRBJ1-1; no clear D. The CDR3 covers 12 residues. V was cut by 3 bases and J by 1 base, with 6 bases left in between. The germline gives CDR1 GTSNPN, CDR2 SVGIG (reference sequence). CDR3 region: CAWRGPNTEAFF. The CDR3 DNA is TGTGCCTGGAGAGGGCCGAACACTGAAGCTTTCTTT.

The rearrangement joins TRBV5-1 to TRBJ2-5; no clear D gene. CDR1 and CDR2 from the germline V gene are SGHRS and YFSETQ. V dropped 0 bases and J dropped 3 bases, with 0 bases sitting between them. The CDR3 length is 11 residues. In DNA, the CDR3 is TGCGCCAGCAGCTTGGAAGAGACCCAGTACTTC. It translates to CASSLEETQYF.

This sequence joins TRBV5-1 and TRBJ2-3; 12 bases are shared with TRBD1. After removal of 4 bases from V and 7 bases from J, the junction contained 7 bases not matched to a gene. Germline V CDR1 and CDR2: SGHRS, YFSETQ. This CDR3 is built from 15 residues. In DNA form, the CDR3 reads TGCGCCAGCAGCCTACGGGACAGGGGGCAACATACGCAGTATTTT. It codes for CASSLRDRGQHTQYF.

The chain links TRBV28 to TRBJ2-5; TRBD2 matches at 9 bases. The CDR3 contains 15 residues. Trimming at V came to 5 bases and at J to 2 bases, leaving 6 bases not matched to a gene. Germline V gives CDR1 MDHEN, CDR2 SYDVKM. CDR3 DNA sequence: TGTGCCAGCAGTCCGGGCGGGGGGGGTCAAGAGACCCAGTACTTC. Protein sequence: CASSPGGGGQETQYF.

V and J are TRBV24-1 and TRBJ2-2; D not resolved. The CDR3 runs to 15 residues. From germline, CDR1 is KGHDR and CDR2 SFDVKD. The V and J ends lost 1 base and 3 bases respectively, with 8 bases between them. The CDR3 reads CATSDFSRDTGELFF. CDR3 nucleotides: TGTGCCACCAGTGATTTCTCTAGGGACACCGGGGAGCTGTTTTTT.

CDR3 protein: CASSQVPQGYEQYF. CDR3 nucleotide sequence: TGTGCCAGCAGCCAAGTTCCACAGGGGTACGAGCAGTACTTC. The chain has TRBV3-1 (or the pseudogene TRBV3-2) and TRBJ2-7, with 7 nucleotides matching TRBD1. V gave up 1 base and J gave up 4 bases; unmatched junction bases: 4. The germline CDR1 and CDR2 sequences are LGHDT and YNNKEL (reference sequence). The CDR3 contains 14 residues.

This chain links TRBV5-1 with TRBJ2-7; 12 bases fit TRBD2. Germline V gene lookup returns CDR1 SGHRS and CDR2 YFSETQ. V shed 4 bases, J shed 5 bases, and the junction held 19 bases outside the gene matches. CDR3 length: 19 residues. The CDR3 bases are TGCGCCAGCAGCCTTGTTGGGGTACTAGCGGGAGGATCTCGGAACGAGCAGTACTTC. Its protein product is CASSLVGVLAGGSRNEQYF.

The chain links TRBV20-1 to TRBJ2-1; D is undetermined. The V gene lost 5 bases and the J gene lost 5 bases, with 4 bases spanning the gap. This CDR3 contains 10 residues. The germline V gene has CDR1 DFQATT and CDR2 SNEGSKA (reference sequence). The CDR3 spells CSALNNEQFF. DNA for the CDR3: TGCAGTGCTCTGAACAATGAGCAGTTCTTC.